This T cell receptor (beta chain) emerged from a study of PD-1 blockade in classical Hodgkin lymphoma. Time point here: cycle 4 day 1 (C4D1), after more than five weeks of nivolumab. Every patient had relapsed following autologous stem cell transplantation, and cohorts differed in brentuximab vedotin exposure. The table lists this clone with a count of one. Its specificity is not known. The CDR3 has 13 amino acids. With 8 bases removed from V and 4 bases from J, the gap between germline ends came to 11 bases. The V gene's germline CDR1 is MNHEY and CDR2 SVGAGI. Sequencing was performed with immunoSEQ multiplex PCR; in TCRdb, only in-frame clones are kept and a portion is missing. Among tens of thousands of clones listed, 87% were seen once. Study-level findings and limits: Similar baseline diversity was found in complete responders and newly diagnosed patients.

The sequence came from a human donor with classical Hodgkin lymphoma. This chain connects TRBV6-5 to TRBJ2-2; D call uncertain. The sequencing used peripheral blood mononuclear cells (PBMCs), collected before the fourth cycle of nivolumab. CDR3 region: CASLESGTGELFF. The CDR3 region has the DNA TGTGCCAGCCTAGAGTCTGGCACCGGGGAGCTGTTTTTT.